A single sample is the source of the 16 T cell receptor beta chains below, sequenced in a study of regulatory T cells in long-lasting Graves disease. Indicated time point: newly diagnosed GD, antithyroid drugs for less than 3 months. TCR sequences were obtained from RNA taken from PBMCs. Building of the TCR beta libraries involved iRepertoire HTBI primers and Arm-PCR of CDR3 regions. MiXCR, applied by TCRdb to the multiplex PCR reads, yields one record per CDR3 protein. Of hundreds of thousands of distinct CDR3 sequences listed, roughly 15% are singletons. These data also featured in a second study, about T cells in Graves' hyperthyroidism and ophthalmopathy.

Sequencing used peripheral blood mononuclear cells (PBMCs), obtained at new diagnosis, from a patient treated with antithyroid drugs. The origin of the receptors is a young woman with Graves disease.

The chain combines TRBV30 with TRBJ1-1; D uncertain. V was cut by 0 bases and J by 7 bases, with 15 bases left in between. Germline lookup yields CDR1 GTSNPN and CDR2 SVGIG (reference sequence). The CDR3 sequence is 14 residues long. The CDR3 loop is CAWSVRKGSFEAFF. CDR3 coding DNA: TGTGCCTGGAGTGTACGTAAAGGTAGTTTTGAAGCTTTCTTT.

The chain carries TRBV29-1 and TRBJ2-5; D might be TRBD1 (6 bases). Germline CDR1 is SQVTM and CDR2 is ANQGSEA. V lost 6 bases, J lost 5 bases, and 16 bases lay in between. This CDR3 is 13 amino acids long. The CDR3 sequence: CSVGGQLGETQYF. The CDR3 bases are TGCAGCGTGGGCGGACAGCTCGGGGAGACCCAGTACTTC.

The rearrangement uses TRBV9 and TRBJ2-5; 10 bases are shared with TRBD1. The V and J ends lost 4 bases and 0 bases, in that order; junction bases with no gene match: 15. CDR1 and CDR2 (germline): SGDLS, YYNGEE. This CDR3 is built from 19 residues. The CDR3: CASSPEGRTGGEDQETQYF. CDR3 nucleotide sequence: TGTGCCAGCAGCCCCGAAGGGAGGACAGGGGGGGAGGACCAAGAGACCCAGTACTTC.

This clonotype was recorded many times. V is TRBV7-3 and J is TRBJ2-3, with 8 bases lining up with TRBD1. Germline assignment: CDR1 SGHTA and CDR2 FQGTGA. CDR3 length: 14 residues. After removal of 5 bases from V and 4 bases from J, the junction contained 5 bases not matched to a gene. This chain's CDR3 is CASSDRGAADTQYF. The CDR3 DNA is TGTGCCAGCAGCGACAGGGGTGCCGCAGATACGCAGTATTTT.

CDR3: CASIKGAGAGNTIYF. In nucleotides, the CDR3 is TGTGCCAGCATTAAAGGGGCAGGAGCTGGAAACACCATATATTTT. The chain is built from TRBV6-1 and TRBJ1-3; D possibly corresponds to TRBD1 (5 bases). This CDR3 has 15 amino acids. Trimming pared 7 bases from V and 2 bases from J, leaving 15 bases between. The germline V gene has CDR1 MNHNS and CDR2 SASEGT.

This clonotype was counted between two and nine times. J is TRBJ2-7 and V is TRBV6-2 or TRBV6-3; 7 nucleotides agree with TRBD1. CDR1 MNHEY and CDR2 SVGEGT come from the germline V gene. J was trimmed by 2 bases and V by 6 bases; bases with no gene match: 10. There are 15 residues in the CDR3. The CDR3, as DNA: TGTGCCAGCAGGCTGACAGGGACGCCTACCTACGAGCAGTACTTC. Protein: CASRLTGTPTYEQYF.

The rearrangement joins TRBV11-2 to TRBJ2-2; D gene unclear. V lost 5 bases to trimming and J lost 3 bases, with 7 bases between them. Germline V CDR1 and CDR2: SGHAT, FQNNGV. This CDR3 has 13 amino acids. CDR3 loop: CASSPEDTGELFF. CDR3 sequence (DNA): TGTGCCAGCAGCCCCGAAGACACCGGGGAGCTGTTTTTT.

The rearrangement joins TRBV18 to TRBJ2-4; possibly TRBD1 or TRBD2 for D (5 bases each). V shed 6 bases and J shed 0 bases, with 15 bases lying between them. CDR3 size: 16 residues. Germline-derived CDR1 and CDR2 are KGHSH and LQKENI. The CDR3 loop reads CASSQQGPLAKNIQYF. The CDR3 DNA reads TGTGCCAGCTCCCAGCAGGGACCATTAGCCAAAAACATTCAGTACTTC.

This clonotype showed up many times. Written as DNA, the CDR3 is TGCGCCAGCAGTCCTACAGGGTATGAGCAGTTCTTC. As protein: CASSPTGYEQFF. The chain uses TRBV10-1 and TRBJ2-1; maybe TRBD1 (6 bases). This CDR3 spans 12 amino acids. Trimming shortened V by 5 bases and J by 8 bases, and 10 bases separated the two germline ends. The germline V gene has CDR1 WNHNN and CDR2 SYGVQD (reference sequence).

The CDR3 here is CASSNSGTNYGYTF. The CDR3 DNA sequence: TGTGCCAGCAGTAACTCCGGGACCAACTATGGCTACACCTTC. The chain links TRBV28 to TRBJ1-2; possibly TRBD1 for D (5 bases). Germline V lookup: CDR1 MDHEN, CDR2 SYDVKM. The CDR3 consists of 14 residues. V gave up 5 bases and J gave up 2 bases, with 12 bases separating them.

This clonotype was detected a few times. The CDR3 bases are TGTGCCACCAGTGATTACGGGACAGGGGGGTACTACAATGAGCAGTTCTTC. Translated, it gives CATSDYGTGGYYNEQFF. The chain couples TRBV24-1 to TRBJ2-1, with 11 bases aligning to TRBD1. Trimming took 2 bases from V and 3 from J; bases not matched to a gene: 5. The CDR3 contains 17 residues. From germline, CDR1 is KGHDR and CDR2 SFDVKD.

This clonotype was detected ten times or more. The chain joins TRBV2 to TRBJ2-7; D may be TRBD1 (6 bases). Trimming stripped 11 bases from V and 3 bases from J, with 14 bases between. This CDR3 comprises 12 residues. Germline CDR1 is SNHLY and CDR2 is FYNNEI. The CDR3 nucleotides are TGTGCCGGTTCCTCGGACAGCTACGAGCAGTACTTC. It encodes CAGSSDSYEQYF.

The J gene is TRBJ2-2, the V gene TRBV2, with 7 positions matching TRBD1. The CDR3 sequence is 15 residues long. The V segment lost 3 bases and the J segment 5 bases; nucleotides outside the gene matches: 6. The germline CDR1 and CDR2 sequences are SNHLY and FYNNEI. The CDR3 loop reads CASSDSTGHTGELFF. Here the CDR3 DNA reads TGTGCCAGCAGTGATTCGACAGGGCATACCGGGGAGCTGTTTTTT.

This clonotype occurred many times. In DNA, the CDR3 is TGCAGTGCCCCCCGTAGCGGGAACACCAATGAGCAGTTCTTC. The encoded protein is CSAPRSGNTNEQFF. J is TRBJ2-1 and V is TRBV20-1; 8 bases fit TRBD2. CDR3 length equals 14 residues. The V gene end was trimmed by 6 bases and the J gene end by 6 bases; junction bases not matched to a gene: 10. Germline CDR1 and CDR2: DFQATT and SNEGSKA (reference sequence).

This clonotype was observed a few times. This rearrangement joins TRBV19 to TRBJ2-7; D gene unclear. The ends were cut back, 3 bases at V and 6 bases at J, with 9 bases in the middle. Germline V lookup: CDR1 LNHDA, CDR2 SQIVND (reference sequence). The CDR3 sequence is 12 residues long. The CDR3 nucleotides are TGTGCCAGTAGTATCCTCAACCGCGAGCAGTACTTC. Its protein is CASSILNREQYF.

This clonotype was picked up many times. The CDR3 sequence is CASSPRDAFLSPLHF. Written as DNA, the CDR3 is TGTGCCAGCAGTCCCCGGGACGCCTTTCTTTCACCCCTCCACTTT. The chain is built from TRBV28 and TRBJ1-6; perhaps TRBD1 as D (5 bases). V lost 5 bases, J lost 9 bases, and 17 bases lay in between. This CDR3 comprises 15 residues. The germline V gene has CDR1 MDHEN and CDR2 SYDVKM.